One and the same sample provided the 22 T cell receptor beta chains below, sequenced in a study of cytomegalovirus exposure and HLA in healthy donors. Both 60 Vbeta primers and 13 Jbeta primers went into the PCR. Sequencing was performed with immunoSEQ multiplex PCR; in TCRdb, only in-frame clones are kept and a portion is missing. The table shows hundreds of thousands of clones, with 80% to 90% occurring only once. Material: PBMCs. All receptors come from a woman aged 18-29 years in good health and CMV-seronegative.

This rearrangement joins TRBV6-6 to TRBJ2-5, with D perhaps matching TRBD1 (6 bases). Trimming pared 5 bases from V and 4 bases from J, leaving 14 bases between. The germline V gene has CDR1 MNHNY and CDR2 SVGAGI (reference sequence). This CDR3 has 14 amino acids. CDR3 residues: CASSTILGAETQYF. The DNA of the CDR3 is TGTGCCAGCAGTACGATCCTGGGGGCAGAGACCCAGTACTTC.

This chain uses TRBV5-1 with TRBJ2-5; D is ambiguous. Germline assignment: CDR1 SGHRS and CDR2 YFSETQ. This CDR3 has 14 residues. V lost 4 bases and J lost 1, with 11 bases in between. CDR3 loop: CASSPGSTQETQYF. The CDR3 DNA reads as TGCGCCAGCAGCCCGGGTTCCACCCAAGAGACCCAGTACTTC.

This clone showed up just once. The J gene is TRBJ2-5, the V gene TRBV18; 10 positions match TRBD2. Germline V gives CDR1 KGHSH, CDR2 LQKENI. CDR3 length: 15 residues. After removal of 0 bases from V and 6 bases from J, the junction contained 4 bases not matched to a gene. The CDR3 spells CASSPPASGGKTQYF. CDR3 DNA sequence: TGTGCCAGCTCACCACCGGCTAGCGGGGGAAAGACCCAGTACTTC.

The chain couples TRBV7-2 to TRBJ2-5; 8 positions match TRBD1. The DNA matches TRBJ2-7 better at its end, which makes the J call doubtful. This CDR3 comprises 15 residues. Germline values: CDR1 SGHTA, CDR2 FQGNSA. DNA for the CDR3: TGTGCCAGCAGCTCTCGGGACAGGAGCTCCTACGAGCAGTACTTC. Protein sequence: CASSSRDRSSYEQYF.

The J gene is TRBJ1-2, the V gene TRBV19; D is undetermined. The CDR3 has 17 residues. The germline CDR1 and CDR2 sequences are LNHDA and SQIVND (reference sequence). V was pared by 5 bases and J by 0 bases, with 19 bases between. The CDR3 spells CASSLRLGSGPNYGYTF. In nucleotides, the CDR3 is TGTGCCAGTAGTTTACGCCTTGGCAGCGGTCCTAACTATGGCTACACCTTC. The full variable domain, its missing parts supplied by reference TRBV19 and TRBJ1-2, is DGGITQSPKYLFRKEGQNVTLSCEQNLNHDAMYWYRQDPGQGLRLIYYSQIVNDFQKGDIAEGYSVSREKKESFPLTVTSAQKNPTAFYLCASSLRLGSGPNYGYTFGSGTRLTVV.

This chain joins TRBV6-1 and TRBJ2-1, with 15 bases identical to TRBD2. V shed 6 bases, J shed 8 bases, and the junction held 5 bases outside the gene matches. The CDR3 covers 15 residues. CDR1 is MNHNS, CDR2 SASEGT, per germline. The CDR3 DNA sequence: TGTGCCAGCAGGCCCGGACTAGCGGGAGGGCATGAGCAGTTCTTC. This translates into CASRPGLAGGHEQFF.

The V call is TRBV5-4, the J call TRBJ1-1, with 9 bases aligning to TRBD1. The CDR3 totals 14 residues. V dropped 3 bases and J dropped 1; count of bases not matched to a gene: 1. Germline V lookup: CDR1 SGHNT, CDR2 YYREEE (reference sequence). CDR3 sequence: CASSWGQGNTEAFF. In nucleotides, the CDR3 is TGTGCCAGCAGCTGGGGACAGGGGAACACTGAAGCTTTCTTT. The entire variable domain, with the rest obtained from reference TRBV5-4 and TRBJ1-1, is as follows: ETGVTQSPTHLIKTRGQQVTLRCSSQSGHNTVSWYQQALGQGPQFIFQYYREEENGRGNFPPRFSGLQFPNYSSELNVNALELDDSALYLCASSWGQGNTEAFFGQGTRLTVV.

The genes are TRBV5-1 and TRBJ1-1; 9 bases map to TRBD1. The CDR3 has 14 amino acids. Losses at the gene ends were 3 bases for V and 5 bases for J; bases not matched to a gene: 5. In germline, CDR1 is SGHRS, CDR2 YFSETQ. CDR3 sequence reads: CASSSDRGWTEAFF. CDR3 sequence (DNA): TGCGCCAGCAGCTCGGACAGGGGTTGGACTGAAGCTTTCTTT.

The chain is built from TRBV7-8 and TRBJ2-5; perhaps TRBD1 as D (6 bases). The better agreement between TRBJ2-7 and the DNA end casts doubt on the J call. This CDR3 contains 14 residues. CDR1 and CDR2 (germline): SGHVS, FQNEAQ. For the CDR3, the DNA is TGTGCCAGCACCCCCACACAGGGTCTAAACGAGCAGTACTTC. Its translation is CASTPTQGLNEQYF.

The J gene is TRBJ2-3, the V gene TRBV5-1; 8 bases are a match to TRBD2. The germline V gene has CDR1 SGHRS and CDR2 YFSETQ. The J segment lost 5 bases and the V segment lost 4 bases, leaving 6 bases of the junction unmatched. The CDR3 has 14 amino acids. The CDR3 sequence is CASSMGLGEDTQYF. The CDR3 coding sequence is TGCGCCAGCAGCATGGGACTAGGAGAAGATACGCAGTATTTT. The full variable domain, completed using reference TRBV5-1 and TRBJ2-3, is KAGVTQTPRYLIKTRGQQVTLSCSPISGHRSVSWYQQTPGQGLQFLFEYFSETQRNKGNFPGRFSGRQFSNSRSEMNVSTLELGDSALYLCASSMGLGEDTQYFGPGTRLTVL.

This clone was counted once. The chain links TRBV10-1 to TRBJ2-2, with 10 bases aligning to TRBD1. Germline CDR1 WNHNN, CDR2 SYGVQD (reference sequence). V shed 4 bases and J 2 bases; nucleotides not matched to a gene: 10. This CDR3 spans 18 amino acids. The CDR3 nucleotides read TGCGCCAGCAGTGTTGGGACAGGGGTCTATGGAAACACCGGGGAGCTGTTTTTT. This translates into CASSVGTGVYGNTGELFF.

The chain couples TRBV19 to TRBJ1-5; D is ambiguous. Trimming cost V 6 bases and J 0 bases, with 12 bases left between them. CDR1 and CDR2 from the germline V gene are LNHDA and SQIVND (reference sequence). This CDR3 comprises 15 residues. The chain's CDR3 is CASSVVDFSNQPQHF. The CDR3 DNA sequence: TGTGCCAGTAGCGTAGTGGACTTTAGCAATCAGCCCCAGCATTTT.

The chain links TRBV9 to TRBJ2-1, with 7 bases matching TRBD2. With V trimmed by 3 bases and J by 2 bases, 5 bases remained unmatched. CDR3 length: 15 amino acids. Germline loops: CDR1 SGDLS, CDR2 YYNGEE. This chain's CDR3 is CASSGTSATYNEQFF. In DNA, the CDR3 is TGTGCCAGCAGCGGTACTAGCGCTACCTACAATGAGCAGTTCTTC.

The chain links TRBV25-1 to TRBJ2-5; D may be TRBD1 (5 bases). The length of the CDR3 is 15 residues. CDR1 and CDR2 from the germline V gene are MGHDK and SYGVNS. Trimming removed 0 bases at V and 1 base at J, with 9 bases between. The CDR3 nucleotides are TGTGCCAGCAGTGAATATAGGGGCTCCCAAGAGACCCAGTACTTC. This gives the protein CASSEYRGSQETQYF.

The V and J genes are TRBV4-3 and TRBJ2-1; the D gene is possibly TRBD2 (5 bases). Germline V gene data show CDR1 as LGHNA and CDR2 as YSLEER. V was pared by 3 bases and J by 8 bases, with 26 bases between. The CDR3 length is 18 residues. The CDR3 nucleotides read TGCGCCAGCAGCCAGGGGAGCTTGGACTTGATTAGCAGTCATGAGCAGTTCTTC. Encoded protein: CASSQGSLDLISSHEQFF.

This clone was seen only a few times. V is TRBV2 and J is TRBJ1-4, with D perhaps matching TRBD1 (5 bases). Trimming left V 3 bases short and J 3 bases short, with 8 bases between. Germline V gene sequence: CDR1 SNHLY, CDR2 FYNNEI. CDR3 length equals 14 residues. The CDR3 is CASSEQGSNEKLFF. In DNA form, the CDR3 reads TGTGCCAGCAGTGAGCAGGGATCTAATGAAAAACTGTTTTTT.

J is TRBJ2-2 and V is TRBV27; possible D gene TRBD1, 5 bases. CDR3 length: 14 residues. V lost 6 bases, J lost 4 bases, and 12 bases lay in between. Germline assignment: CDR1 MNHEY and CDR2 SMNVEV (reference sequence). The CDR3 sequence: CASRSRGGTGELFF. The CDR3 DNA is TGTGCCAGCAGGTCTAGGGGTGGCACCGGGGAGCTGTTTTTT.

The chain combines TRBV27 with TRBJ2-3, with 9 nucleotides matching TRBD2. Germline V gene data show CDR1 as MNHEY and CDR2 as SMNVEV (reference sequence). This CDR3 is built from 14 residues. V was clipped by 3 bases and J by 3 bases; unmatched bases: 1. CDR3 nucleotide sequence: TGTGCCAGCAGTTTCGGACTAGCGACAGATACGCAGTATTTT. It codes for CASSFGLATDTQYF.

The CDR3 sequence: CASSVSEKVHPFF. The CDR3 nucleotides are TGTGCCAGCAGCGTGAGCGAGAAGGTTCACCCTTTCTTT. The chain is built from TRBV9 and TRBJ1-1, with D unclear. This CDR3 has 13 amino acids. Germline V lookup: CDR1 SGDLS, CDR2 YYNGEE. Trimming cost V 2 bases and J 12 bases, with 17 bases left between them.

The CDR3 protein is CASTIQGNYGYTF. DNA of the CDR3: TGTGCCAGCACCATACAGGGTAACTATGGCTACACCTTC. V gene TRBV6-1 combines with J gene TRBJ1-2; the D gene is possibly TRBD1 (6 bases). From germline, CDR1 is MNHNS and CDR2 SASEGT. V dropped 7 bases and J dropped 1 base, with 10 bases sitting between them. The CDR3 is 13 amino acids.

This clone has only a few counts. The rearrangement links TRBV19 to TRBJ2-1, with D tentatively TRBD2 (7 bases). This CDR3 spans 14 amino acids. V was cut by 3 bases and J by 9 bases, with 15 bases left in between. CDR1 and CDR2 from the germline V gene are LNHDA and SQIVND (reference sequence). The CDR3 DNA follows: TGTGCCAGTAGTATGACGGGGGGCCGGAGTGAGCAGTTCTTC. Translated, it gives CASSMTGGRSEQFF. The full variable domain, with the rest looked up from reference TRBV19 and TRBJ2-1, is DGGITQSPKYLFRKEGQNVTLSCEQNLNHDAMYWYRQDPGQGLRLIYYSQIVNDFQKGDIAEGYSVSREKKESFPLTVTSAQKNPTAFYLCASSMTGGRSEQFFGPGTRLTVL.

The DNA for the CDR3 is TGCGCCAGCAGCCGCTACTGGCAGGGTGGAGGCTACACCTTC. This codes for CASSRYWQGGGYTF. The V and J genes are TRBV4-1 and TRBJ1-2; TRBD1 is a possible D gene (5 bases). There are 14 residues in the CDR3. Germline CDR1 reads MGHRA; CDR2 reads YSYEKL. Trimming took off 4 bases at V and 8 bases at J, with 17 bases between the two ends.